This record looks at one T cell receptor beta chain sequence and its context. Its specificity is not known. The primer mix had 60 Vbeta and 13 Jbeta primers. Libraries were prepared by immunoSEQ multiplex PCR; TCRdb keeps only in-frame clonotypes and omits some of them. The sample holds more than 150,000 clones, approximately 82% seen once. This entry comes from a study of cytomegalovirus exposure and HLA in healthy donors. Notes on the study in general: It was confirmed in vitro that a few of the CMV-associated chains were specific for CMV antigens. Trimming of TCR beta V- and J-genes showed a link, identified in a later analysis, to a missense DCLRE1C variant. Most of the TCR beta V segments (in an earlier analysis) were productive either about 87% or about 30% of the time.

The sample was PBMCs. The sequence was obtained from a woman aged 30 to 39 in good health and CMV-seronegative.

CDR3 residues: CASLGQNEKLFF. The CDR3 DNA follows: TGTGCCAGCTTGGGACAGAATGAAAAACTGTTTTTT. The chain combines TRBV28 with TRBJ1-4; 7 bases are shared with TRBD1. The germline V gene encodes CDR1 MDHEN and CDR2 SYDVKM. The junction had 2 bases not matched to a gene; V was cut back by 8 bases and J by 5 bases. The length of the CDR3 is 12 residues. The variable domain in full, completed from reference TRBV28 and TRBJ1-4, reads DVKVTQSSRYLVKRTGEKVFLECVQDMDHENMFWYRQDPGLGLRLIYFSYDVKMKEKGDIPEGYSVSREKKERFSLILESASTNQTSMYLCASLGQNEKLFFGSGTQLSVL.